Presented here are 3 T cell receptor beta chains from one specimen sequenced in a study of shared clonotypes between healthy human individuals. Terminally differentiated effector memory CD45RA+ cells were excluded by CCR7 positive selection of CD45RO-negative cells. The assay was immunoSEQ multiplex PCR, and TCRdb's table has in-frame clones only and misses some. The sample lists some 800,000 clones; roughly 92% were seen once. The sequencing sample was made of naive CD8+ T cells sorted from blood. These receptors were taken from a man aged 25-45 years in good health.

This rearrangement joins TRBV7-8 to TRBJ2-1; D is possibly TRBD2 (6 bases). CDR1 SGHVS and CDR2 FQNEAQ come from the germline V gene. The length of the CDR3 is 12 residues. Trimming cost V 7 bases and J 8 bases, with 12 bases left between them. In nucleotides, the CDR3 is TGTGCCAGCACCCAATGGGGGGATGAGCAGTTCTTC. This sequence encodes CASTQWGDEQFF. Drawing the rest from reference TRBV7-8 and TRBJ2-1, the complete variable domain is GAGVSQSPRYKVAKRGQDVALRCDPISGHVSLFWYQQALGQGPEFLTYFQNEAQLDKSGLPSDRFFAERPEGSVSTLKIQRTQQEDSAVYLCASTQWGDEQFFGPGTRLTVL.

This chain connects TRBV29-1 to TRBJ1-1; 7 bases line up with TRBD1. This CDR3 contains 13 residues. The germline V gene has CDR1 SQVTM and CDR2 ANQGSEA. Unmatched junction bases numbered 3, after V lost 5 bases and J lost 0 bases. In DNA, the CDR3 is TGCAGCGTTAAGACAGGGATGAACACTGAAGCTTTCTTT. Translation: CSVKTGMNTEAFF.

This chain joins TRBV5-6 and TRBJ2-3; no clear D gene. The germline gives CDR1 SGHDT, CDR2 YYEEEE. The CDR3 is made up of 16 amino acids. With 0 bases removed from V and 2 bases from J, the gap between germline ends came to 13 bases. The CDR3 region has the DNA TGTGCCAGCAGCTTGGGAGGCCCCACCCCCACAGATACGCAGTATTTT. Residues: CASSLGGPTPTDTQYF.